This T cell receptor beta chain was documented in a study of T cell responses to AZD1222 COVID-19 vaccine (dated by TCRdb to about 2021). Describing the broader study: AZD1222 recipients with second doses at about 4 weeks or about 12 weeks were pooled, because spike-specific TCR depth and breadth did not differ between schedules. A total of just over 230 trial participants underwent TCR sequencing, of whom 207 received two doses of AZD1222 and around 25 received two doses of the MenACWY control vaccine. Trial participants were enrolled into age subgroups of 18-55, 56-69 and 70-plus years, which contained about 160, 30 and 59 TCR-sequenced participants, respectively.

The investigation overall reported the following: Because no day 14 peak-response samples were available, the repertoires could be characterized only after the peak T cell response. Conclusions about previously exposed vaccinees are limited because only 6 or 7 AZD1222 recipients were SARS-CoV-2 seropositive at baseline. The 56-69-year group was small, and its depth increase did not reach significance, likely because of low power. Nearly half of unique spike-specific TCRs reportedly recognized epitopes outside regions mutated in the B.1.351 and B.1.1.7 variants. After two AZD1222 doses, spike-specific TCR breadth and depth were significantly higher than at day 0 and than in MenACWY recipients. Vaccine-associated CD4 TCRs spanned the whole spike protein, with dominant responses in regions 160-218 and 743-854. Participants were mostly white British and included more females than males, and it was suggested by the authors that clonal diversity may have been underestimated.

The sample's time point label is to be understood as: baseline before first vaccination. Samples from vaccinated people were obtained from the UK trials COV001 and COV002, which included a single-blind randomized controlled phase 2/3 trial of AZD1222 (ChAdOx1 nCoV-19) in healthy adults. For TCRbeta chain sequencing, PBMC samples from trial participants were taken at day 0 and at day 28 after the second dose. The CDR3 regions of human TCRbeta chains were subjected to immunosequencing. In the original analysis: TCRs in the repertoires were matched against a reference library of SARS-CoV-2-specific TCRs that had been generated with the MIRA antigen-specificity platform. Breadth was defined as the fraction of unique TCRs that were SARS-CoV-2-associated, and depth was defined as the fraction of total T cells that were SARS-CoV-2-associated. Using the MIRA data, each spike-specific TCR was assigned both to the spike region to which the TCR was reactive and to a CD4 or CD8 class. Log10-transformed breadth and depth values were compared by one-way ANOVA with Sidak's multiple comparisons tests. TCRdb obtained this table from immuneACCESS and retained in-frame rearrangements with V and J assigned. These tables miss some clones; where compared with another copy, unresolved V genes account for less than half of the shortfall, and the remainder is unexplained. The DNA gave D and trimming, while V, J and clone size come from that table. The sample table shows tens of thousands of clones, and around 83% are seen once. Together, the top ten hold 12% of the sample.

From cysteine to phenylalanine, the CDR3 is 14 amino acids long. The entry retains the CDR3 DNA only, 42 bases that are in frame from base 1. At the junction V is shortened by 0 bases and J by 0 bases, with 5 bases in between. For CDR1 and CDR2, the germline V gene lists LGHNA and YSLEER. For this clone: Its antigen specificity is not known. Base qualities are not recorded, but no much larger clone differs from it by a single base.

This TCR was recovered from an adult in good health. Sequenced material: peripheral blood, taken on day 0 of AZD1222 vaccination. The chain is encoded by TRBV4-3 joined to TRBJ1-1; the D gene assignment is ambiguous. The DNA sequence is given as TGCGCCAGCAGCCAAGATCCGGTGAACACTGAAGCTTTCTTT. Its amino acids are CASSQDPVNTEAFF.